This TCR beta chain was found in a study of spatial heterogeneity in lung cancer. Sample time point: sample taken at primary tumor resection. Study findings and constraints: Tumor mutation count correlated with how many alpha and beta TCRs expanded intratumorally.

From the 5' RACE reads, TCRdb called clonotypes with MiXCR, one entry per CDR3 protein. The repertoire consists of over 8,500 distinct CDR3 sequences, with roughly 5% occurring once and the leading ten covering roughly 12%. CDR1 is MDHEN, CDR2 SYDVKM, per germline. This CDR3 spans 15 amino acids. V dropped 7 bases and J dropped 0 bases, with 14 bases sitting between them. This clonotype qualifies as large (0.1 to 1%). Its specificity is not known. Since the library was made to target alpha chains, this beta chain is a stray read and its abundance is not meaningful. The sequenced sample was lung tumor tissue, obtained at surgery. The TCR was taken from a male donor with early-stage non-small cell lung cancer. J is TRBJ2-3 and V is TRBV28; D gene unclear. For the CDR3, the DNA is TGTGCCAGCAACCACGGCAGCGTGAGCACAGATACGCAGTATTTT. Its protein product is CASNHGSVSTDTQYF.